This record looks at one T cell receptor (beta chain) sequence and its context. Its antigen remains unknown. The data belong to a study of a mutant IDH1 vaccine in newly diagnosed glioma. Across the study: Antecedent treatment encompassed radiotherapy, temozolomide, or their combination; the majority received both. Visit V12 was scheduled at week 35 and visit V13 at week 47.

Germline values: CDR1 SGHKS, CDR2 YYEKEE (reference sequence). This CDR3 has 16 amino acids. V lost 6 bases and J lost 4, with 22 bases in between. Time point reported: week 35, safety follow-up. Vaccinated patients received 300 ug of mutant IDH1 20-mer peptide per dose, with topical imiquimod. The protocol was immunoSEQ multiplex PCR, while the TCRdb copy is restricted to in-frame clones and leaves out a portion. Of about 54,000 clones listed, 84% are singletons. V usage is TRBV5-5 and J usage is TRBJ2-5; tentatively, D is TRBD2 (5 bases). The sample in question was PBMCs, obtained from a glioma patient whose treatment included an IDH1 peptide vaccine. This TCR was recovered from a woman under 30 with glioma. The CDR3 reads CASTYGDREGRETQYF. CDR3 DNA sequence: TGTGCCAGCACCTATGGGGATCGGGAAGGGCGAGAGACCCAGTACTTC. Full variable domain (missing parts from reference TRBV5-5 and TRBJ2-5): DAGVTQSPTHLIKTRGQQVTLRCSPISGHKSVSWYQQVLGQGPQFIFQYYEKEERGRGNFPDRFSARQFPNYSSELNVNALLLGDSALYLCASTYGDREGRETQYFGPGTRLLVL.